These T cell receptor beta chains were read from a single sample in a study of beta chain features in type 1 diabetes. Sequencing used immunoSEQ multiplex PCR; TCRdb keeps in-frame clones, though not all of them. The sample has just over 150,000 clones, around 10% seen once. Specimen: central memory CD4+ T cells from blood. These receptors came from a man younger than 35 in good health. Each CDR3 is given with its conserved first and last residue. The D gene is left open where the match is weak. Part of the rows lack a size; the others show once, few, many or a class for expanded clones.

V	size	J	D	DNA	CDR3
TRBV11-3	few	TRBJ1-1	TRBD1	TGTGCCAGCAGCCCCCGACAGGGGAACGCTTTCTTT	CASSPRQGNAFF
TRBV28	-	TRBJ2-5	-	TGTGCCAGCAGTACCAGGACAGTCGGGCAAGAGACCCAGTACTTC	CASSTRTVGQETQYF
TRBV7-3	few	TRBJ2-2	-	TGTGCCAGCAGCTCGAACACGCAGGGAACGAACACCGGGGAGCTGTTTTTT	CASSSNTQGTNTGELFF
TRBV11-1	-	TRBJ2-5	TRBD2	TGTGCCAGCAGCTCATCGACTAGCGGGAGGTGGAAGCAGACCCAGTACTTC	CASSSSTSGRWKQTQYF
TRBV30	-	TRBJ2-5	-	TGTGCCTGGAGCGCGGGACCTTCTTGGGAGACCCAGTACTTC	CAWSAGPSWETQYF
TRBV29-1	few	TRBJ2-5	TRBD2	TGCAGCGGACTGGTCGGGGGGGTAGAGACCCAGTACTTC	CSGLVGGVETQYF
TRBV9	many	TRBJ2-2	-	TGTGCCAGCAGCCCAAGGAACCTCGGGGAGCTGTTTTTT	CASSPRNLGELFF
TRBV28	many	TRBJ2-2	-	TGTGCCAGCAGTTCAATTAGACAGACCGGGGAGCTGTTTTTT	CASSSIRQTGELFF
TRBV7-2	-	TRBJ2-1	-	TGTGCCAGCAGCTTAGCGCACCGCGATGAGCAGTTCTTC	CASSLAHRDEQFF
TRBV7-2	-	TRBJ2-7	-	TGTGCCAGCAGCCGCCTTGGGGGACGCCTCGCCTACGAGCAGTACTTC	CASSRLGGRLAYEQYF
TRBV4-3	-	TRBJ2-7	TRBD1	TGCGCCAGCAGCCCATGGACAGGGCGGACCTACGAGCAGTACTTC	CASSPWTGRTYEQYF
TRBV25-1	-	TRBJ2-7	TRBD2	TGTGCCAGCAGTGACGGGGGGAGGTCCTACGAGCAGTACTTC	CASSDGGRSYEQYF